This TCR beta chain was found in a study of blood T cells in healthy people across ages. Notes on the study in general: Age brought a roughly linear fall in TCR beta diversity measured per million T cells.

A second PCR, run for roughly 6 to 11 cycles, used a sample-barcoded 5' primer plus a J-beta primer mix. Each CDR3 protein gets one entry after TCRdb re-called the 5' RACE reads with MiXCR. Of around 280,000 distinct CDR3 sequences in the sample, 25% to 30% are singletons; the top ten hold around 30%. Germline V lookup: CDR1 DFQATT, CDR2 SNEGSKA (reference sequence). The CDR3 runs 17 residues. In the case of this clonotype: Its specificity is unknown. One end of the junction varies from germline; a read error may be responsible.

The specimen was blood. The origin of this receptor is a woman aged 70-85 years in good health. The chain uses TRBV20-1 and TRBJ2-7; 12 bases fit TRBD2. In nucleotides, the CDR3 is TGCAGTGCTAGAGGGGCTAGCGGGAGGGCCCTGTCGTACGAGCAGTACTTT. This gives the protein CSARGASGRALSYEQYF.